This T cell receptor (beta chain) was captured by sequencing in a study of PD-1 blockade in classical Hodgkin lymphoma. For the study at large: Nivolumab dosed at 3 mg/kg went to patients intravenously every 2 weeks. Points from the study as a whole: Among the patients, those starting nivolumab under 1 year after ASCT were excluded. Healthy donors reportedly exceeded newly diagnosed patients in baseline TCR diversity.

Each patient experienced a relapse that followed autologous stem cell transplantation, and brentuximab vedotin exposure varied. Best responses fell into complete response, partial response or progressive disease. The CDR3 runs to 15 residues. V was trimmed by 0 bases and J by 8 bases, leaving 13 bases between them. Germline lookup yields CDR1 KGHSY and CDR2 FQNENV. This clone ranks as medium-sized. Its antigen is unknown. Only in-frame clones appear in the TCRdb table, and some are missing; sequencing was by immunoSEQ multiplex PCR. Counted here are about 26,000 clones, roughly 62% occurring once; the ten biggest clones make up about 10%.

The chain is built from TRBV16 and TRBJ1-4; weak D call: TRBD1 (6 bases). Source: peripheral blood mononuclear cells (PBMCs), taken before the second cycle of nivolumab. The sequence was collected from a human donor with classical Hodgkin lymphoma. Written as DNA, the CDR3 is TGTGCCAGCAGCCAATCGCCGGGGGGCCAGGAAAAACTGTTTTTT. As protein: CASSQSPGGQEKLFF.